The rows below give T cell receptor beta chains drawn from one sample of a study of blood T cell repertoires in COVID-19. Assay: immunoSEQ multiplex PCR; the TCRdb copy retains only in-frame clones and omits some. Here the sample spans a few hundred thousand clones, 80% to 90% being singletons. Sequences were obtained from peripheral blood. Receptors originate from a man in his forties who had recovered from COVID-19. Each CDR3 is given with its conserved first and last residue. D genes are given only for firm matches. The size of a clone is reported for some rows only, either as once, few or many, or as a class for expanded clones.

d_gene	v_gene	abundance	len	j_gene	CDR3nt	CDR3aa
NA	TRBV9	NA	15	TRBJ2-1	TGTGCCAGCAGCACATCGGCGGGATTACGCAATGAGCAGTTCTTC	CASSTSAGLRNEQFF
NA	TRBV2	NA	12	TRBJ1-2	TGTGCCAGCAGAGGAGACAGTTATGGCTACACCTTC	CASRGDSYGYTF
NA	TRBV6-5	NA	13	TRBJ1-6	TGTGCCAGCTCGTCAGTCCATAATTCACCCCTCCACTTT	CASSSVHNSPLHF
NA	TRBV5-1	NA	15	TRBJ1-3	TGCGCCAGCAGCTTGGAGCCAGGCTCTGGAAACACCATATATTTT	CASSLEPGSGNTIYF
TRBD2	TRBV3-1/TRBV3-2	NA	15	TRBJ2-1	TGTGCCAGCAGCCCCCGACTAGCGGGAGTAGGCGAGCAGTTCTTC	CASSPRLAGVGEQFF
TRBD2	TRBV5-1	NA	14	TRBJ2-1	TGCGCCAGCAGCTTGGCTAGCGGGAGCTATGAGCAGTTCTTC	CASSLASGSYEQFF
TRBD1	TRBV2	few	15	TRBJ2-1	TGTGCCAGCAGTGAAGGGGACAGCTCCTACAATGAGCAGTTCTTC	CASSEGDSSYNEQFF
NA	TRBV14	NA	18	TRBJ1-5	TGTGCCAGCAGCCAAGGATGGTGGACGGGGGGCGGCAATCAGCCCCAGCATTTT	CASSQGWWTGGGNQPQHF
TRBD1	TRBV3-1/TRBV3-2	NA	15	TRBJ1-2	TGTGCCAGCAGCCTAGCCGGGACAGAAGGATATGGCTACACCTTC	CASSLAGTEGYGYTF
TRBD1	TRBV9	NA	16	TRBJ1-3	TGTGCCAGCAGCGTAGGACCGACAGGGGGCTTCAACACCATATATTTT	CASSVGPTGGFNTIYF
NA	TRBV29-1	once	14	TRBJ1-1	TGCAGCGTTGCCGGCAGGGGTGGAAGCACTGAAGCTTTCTTT	CSVAGRGGSTEAFF
TRBD2	TRBV5-6	NA	12	TRBJ2-1	TGTGCCAGCAGCTTCGGGAGGAATGAGCAGTTCTTC	CASSFGRNEQFF
NA	TRBV2	few	12	TRBJ1-2	TGTGCCAGCAGGACAGCCCTTAGGGGCTACACCTTC	CASRTALRGYTF
NA	TRBV12-3/TRBV12-4	NA	13	TRBJ1-1	TGTGCCAGCAGTTTGCCCCCGAGTCCCGAAGCTTTCTTT	CASSLPPSPEAFF
NA	TRBV6-2/TRBV6-3	once	13	TRBJ2-7	TGTGCCAGCAGTTACTTTGACAGGACGGAGCAGTACTTC	CASSYFDRTEQYF
TRBD1	TRBV6-4	once	14	TRBJ2-3	TGTGCCAGCCCGGGACAGGGTTCCACAGATACGCAGTATTTT	CASPGQGSTDTQYF
TRBD1	TRBV6-6	few	15	TRBJ1-6	TGTGCCAGCAGTGCGGGGAGGACAGGGAGTTCACCCCTCCACTTT	CASSAGRTGSSPLHF
NA	TRBV19	NA	14	TRBJ1-2	TGTGCCAGTAGTTATACCGGGAGAAACTATGGCTACACCTTC	CASSYTGRNYGYTF
NA	TRBV20-1	NA	14	TRBJ1-1	TGCAGTGCTAGTGAAGGGGCCCGGAACACTGAAGCTTTCTTT	CSASEGARNTEAFF
TRBD1	TRBV30	NA	14	TRBJ1-2	TGTGCCTGGAACGAACAGGGGTTTAACTATGGCTACACCTTC	CAWNEQGFNYGYTF
NA	TRBV18	few	14	TRBJ1-1	TGTGCCAGCGCGGGAGATGCCCGGGGCACTGAAGCTTTCTTT	CASAGDARGTEAFF
NA	TRBV3-1/TRBV3-2	few	14	TRBJ2-7	TGTGCCAGCAGCGAACAGCAGGCTACCTACGAGCAGTACTTC	CASSEQQATYEQYF
TRBD1	TRBV6-2/TRBV6-3	NA	15	TRBJ2-7	TGTGCCAGCAGTTGGCCCCGGGACAGGGACTACGAGCAGTACTTC	CASSWPRDRDYEQYF
TRBD1	TRBV5-6	NA	13	TRBJ1-5	TGTGCCAGCAGCCGACAGGGGAATCAGCCCCAGCATTTT	CASSRQGNQPQHF
TRBD2	TRBV3-1/TRBV3-2	few	15	TRBJ2-5	TGTGCCAGCAGCCGGAGACTAGCGGGGTTAGAGACCCAGTACTTC	CASSRRLAGLETQYF
NA	TRBV5-1	NA	14	TRBJ1-2	TGCGCCAGCAGCCCTGTTAGCGCTAACTATGGCTACACCTTC	CASSPVSANYGYTF
NA	TRBV4-1	many	18	TRBJ1-6	TGCGCCAGCAGCCAAGAGCCACCCTCCAGCTCCTATAATTCACCCCTCCACTTT	CASSQEPPSSSYNSPLHF
NA	TRBV18	NA	16	TRBJ2-5	TGTGCCAGCTCACCGCGACTTATACCCGCCCAAGAGACCCAGTACTTC	CASSPRLIPAQETQYF
TRBD1	TRBV14	NA	20	TRBJ1-3	TGTGCCAGCAGCCAGCCTTTAGGGACAGGGGCCCTTCGCTCTGGAAACACCATATATTTT	CASSQPLGTGALRSGNTIYF
TRBD2	TRBV6-4	NA	15	TRBJ2-1	TGTGCCAGCAGTAGATCTAGCGGGGTATACAATGAGCAGTTCTTC	CASSRSSGVYNEQFF
TRBD2	TRBV11-3	NA	17	TRBJ2-3	TGTGCCAGCAGCTTATCCCTTGCGGGGGGGATCACAGATACGCAGTATTTT	CASSLSLAGGITDTQYF
NA	TRBV5-6	once	14	TRBJ2-7	TGTGCCAGCAGCTTGCCTTACAGGGTGGGCGAGCAGTACTTC	CASSLPYRVGEQYF
TRBD1	TRBV10-3	NA	18	TRBJ2-7	TGTGCCATCAGTGAGCCGACCGGGACAGCTCCATCAGGCTACGAGCAGTACTTC	CAISEPTGTAPSGYEQYF
TRBD2	TRBV14	NA	13	TRBJ2-1	TGTGCCAGCAGCCGACTAGCAATCGTTGAGCAGTTCTTC	CASSRLAIVEQFF
TRBD1	TRBV19	NA	19	TRBJ2-2	TGTGCCAGTAGTATAATTATTCCCGGGACAGGGTGGAAGACCGGGGAGCTGTTTTTT	CASSIIIPGTGWKTGELFF
NA	TRBV25-1	NA	17	TRBJ2-1	TGTGCCAGCAGCGACAGACCAGGGGAGGGCGCCTACAATGAGCAGTTCTTC	CASSDRPGEGAYNEQFF
NA	TRBV7-2	NA	17	TRBJ2-6	TGTGCCAGCAGCTTGGCTGGGGCCGCGTCTGGGGCCAACGTCCTGACTTTC	CASSLAGAASGANVLTF
TRBD1	TRBV5-6	NA	16	TRBJ1-1	TGTGCCAGCATCCCCCCGGGACAGGGGGCGCGGACTGAAGCTTTCTTT	CASIPPGQGARTEAFF
TRBD1	TRBV5-4	few	13	TRBJ2-3	TGTGCCAGCAGCGGGACAGTCACAGATACGCAGTATTTT	CASSGTVTDTQYF
TRBD1	TRBV19	NA	18	TRBJ1-6	TGTGCCAGTAGCCCGGGACAGGGGGCTTTGGGGTTGAATTCACCCCTCCACTTT	CASSPGQGALGLNSPLHF
TRBD2	TRBV4-3	NA	17	TRBJ2-7	TGCGCCAGCAGCCAAGGCCTTCCTAGCGGGAGAATATACGAGCAGTACTTC	CASSQGLPSGRIYEQYF
NA	TRBV5-8	NA	12	TRBJ2-2	TGTGCCAGCAGCTTGGGGCCCGGGGAGCTGTTTTTT	CASSLGPGELFF
NA	TRBV14	NA	17	TRBJ2-5	TGTGCCAGCAGCCCCCCTAGGGGGGACAGCCTAAGAGAGACCCAGTACTTC	CASSPPRGDSLRETQYF
TRBD1	TRBV15	NA	14	TRBJ1-2	TGTGCCACGAGACCAGGGGGCGAGTTCTATGGCTACACCTTC	CATRPGGEFYGYTF
TRBD2	TRBV7-2	NA	14	TRBJ2-7	TGTGCCAGCAGTCGACTAGCGGGAGGCTACGAGCAGTACTTC	CASSRLAGGYEQYF
NA	TRBV29-1	NA	13	TRBJ1-1	TGCAGCTCCAGCGAACAGGGGAACACTGAAGCTTTCTTT	CSSSEQGNTEAFF
NA	TRBV7-2	NA	12	TRBJ2-1	TGTGCCAGCAGCGCCGCCGGACAAGAGCAGTTCTTC	CASSAAGQEQFF
TRBD1	TRBV5-1	NA	14	TRBJ2-3	TGCGCCAGCAGCAACAGGGGGAAGGGGGATACGCAGTATTTT	CASSNRGKGDTQYF
NA	TRBV12-3/TRBV12-4	NA	13	TRBJ1-2	TGTGCCAGCAGTTTCGAAGAGGTAGGAGGCTACACCTTC	CASSFEEVGGYTF
TRBD1	TRBV19	NA	12	TRBJ2-5	TGTGCCAGCCGACAGGGCCGGGAGACCCAGTACTTC	CASRQGRETQYF
NA	TRBV13	NA	21	TRBJ2-6	TGTGCCAGCAGCCGAAGGACGCTACAGGGATTTAGAGGGTCTGGGGCCAACGTCCTGACTTTC	CASSRRTLQGFRGSGANVLTF
TRBD1	TRBV10-2	NA	16	TRBJ1-6	TGCGCCAGCAGCATTACTTTAGGACAGGGAGTTTCACCCCTCCACTTT	CASSITLGQGVSPLHF
NA	TRBV5-4	NA	15	TRBJ2-5	TGTGCCAGCAGCCCCTCTAGAATGGAGCTTGAGACCCAGTACTTC	CASSPSRMELETQYF
TRBD2	TRBV13	NA	15	TRBJ2-1	TGTGCCAGCAGCCTACAAAGGGACTACCACAATGAGCAGTTCTTC	CASSLQRDYHNEQFF
TRBD1	TRBV19	once	15	TRBJ2-7	TGTGCCAGTAGTATTACCGGGACAGGGGCCTACGAGCAGTACTTC	CASSITGTGAYEQYF
TRBD1	TRBV18	NA	16	TRBJ2-7	TGTGCCAGCTCACGGTCCTCACGGGGACAGGGCTACGAGCAGTACTTC	CASSRSSRGQGYEQYF
TRBD1	TRBV25-1	NA	15	TRBJ1-2	TGTGCCAGCAGTGAACCCGGGACAGGGGTCTATGGCTACACCTTC	CASSEPGTGVYGYTF
NA	TRBV10-3	NA	13	TRBJ2-5	TGTGCCATCAGCCCGGTCAGGCAAGAGACCCAGTACTTC	CAISPVRQETQYF
TRBD2	TRBV5-4	NA	15	TRBJ2-3	TGTGCCAGCAGCAACCGGACTAGCGTCACAGATACGCAGTATTTT	CASSNRTSVTDTQYF